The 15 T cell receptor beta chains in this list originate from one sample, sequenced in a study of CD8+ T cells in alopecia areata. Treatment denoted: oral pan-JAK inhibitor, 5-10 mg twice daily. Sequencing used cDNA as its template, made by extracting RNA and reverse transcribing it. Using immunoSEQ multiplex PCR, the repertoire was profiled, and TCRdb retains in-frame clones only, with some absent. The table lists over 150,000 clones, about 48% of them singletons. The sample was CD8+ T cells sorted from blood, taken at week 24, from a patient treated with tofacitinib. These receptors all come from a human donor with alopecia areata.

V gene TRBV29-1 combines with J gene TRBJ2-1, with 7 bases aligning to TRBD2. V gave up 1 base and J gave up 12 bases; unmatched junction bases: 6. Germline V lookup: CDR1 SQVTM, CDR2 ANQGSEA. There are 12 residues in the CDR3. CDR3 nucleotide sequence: TGCAGCGTTGAAGGGGAGGGGTTCGGGCAGTTCTTC. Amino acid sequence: CSVEGEGFGQFF.

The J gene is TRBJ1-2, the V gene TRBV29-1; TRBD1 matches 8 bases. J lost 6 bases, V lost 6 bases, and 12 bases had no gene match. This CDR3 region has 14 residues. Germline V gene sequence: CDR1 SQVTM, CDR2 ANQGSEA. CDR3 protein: CSVYRQGFSDGYTF. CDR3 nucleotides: TGCAGCGTCTACAGACAGGGGTTTTCTGATGGCTACACCTTC.

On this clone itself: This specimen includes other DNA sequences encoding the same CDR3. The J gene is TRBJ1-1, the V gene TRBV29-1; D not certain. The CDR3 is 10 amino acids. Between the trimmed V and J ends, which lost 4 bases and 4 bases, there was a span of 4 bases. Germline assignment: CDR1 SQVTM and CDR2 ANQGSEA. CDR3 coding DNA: TGCAGCGTTGGAGGCACTGAAGCTTTCTTT. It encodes CSVGGTEAFF.

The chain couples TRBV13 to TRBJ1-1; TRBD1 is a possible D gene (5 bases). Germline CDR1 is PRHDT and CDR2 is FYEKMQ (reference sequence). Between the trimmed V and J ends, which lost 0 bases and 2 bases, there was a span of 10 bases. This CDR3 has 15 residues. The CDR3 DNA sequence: TGTGCCAGCAGCTTAGGCTGGGACTTTAACACTGAAGCTTTCTTT. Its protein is CASSLGWDFNTEAFF.

Here the CDR3 reads CSDADRVLGYTF. As DNA, the CDR3 is TGCAGCGACGCGGACAGGGTTCTTGGCTACACCTTC. This chain uses TRBV29-1 with TRBJ1-2; 8 bases are a match to TRBD1. This CDR3 contains 12 residues. Looked up from germline, CDR1 is SQVTM and CDR2 is ANQGSEA. J lost 7 bases, V lost 7 bases, and 8 bases had no gene match.

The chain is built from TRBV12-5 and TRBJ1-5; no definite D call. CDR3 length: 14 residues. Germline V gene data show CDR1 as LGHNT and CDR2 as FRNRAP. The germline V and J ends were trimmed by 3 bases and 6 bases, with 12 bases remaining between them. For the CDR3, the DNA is TGTGCTAGTGGTTTCCCCCCCGATGGTCAGCCCCAGCATTTT. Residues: CASGFPPDGQPQHF.

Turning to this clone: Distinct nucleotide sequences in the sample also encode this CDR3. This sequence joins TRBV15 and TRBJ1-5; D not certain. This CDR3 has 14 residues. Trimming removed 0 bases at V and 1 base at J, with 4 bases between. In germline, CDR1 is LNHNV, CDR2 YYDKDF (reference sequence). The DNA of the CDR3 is TGTGCCACCAGCAGAGACAGAAGCAATCAGCCCCAGCATTTT. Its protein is CATSRDRSNQPQHF. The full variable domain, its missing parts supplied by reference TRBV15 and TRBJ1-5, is DAMVIQNPRYQVTQFGKPVTLSCSQTLNHNVMYWYQQKSSQAPKLLFHYYDKDFNNEADTPDNFQSRRPNTSFCFLDIRSPGLGDTAMYLCATSRDRSNQPQHFGDGTRLSIL.

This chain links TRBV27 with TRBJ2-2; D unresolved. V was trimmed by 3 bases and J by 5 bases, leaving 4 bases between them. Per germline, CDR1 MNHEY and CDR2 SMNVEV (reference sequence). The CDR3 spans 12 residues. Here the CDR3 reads CASSLGTGELFF. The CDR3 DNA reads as TGTGCCAGCAGTTTGGGGACCGGGGAGCTGTTTTTT.

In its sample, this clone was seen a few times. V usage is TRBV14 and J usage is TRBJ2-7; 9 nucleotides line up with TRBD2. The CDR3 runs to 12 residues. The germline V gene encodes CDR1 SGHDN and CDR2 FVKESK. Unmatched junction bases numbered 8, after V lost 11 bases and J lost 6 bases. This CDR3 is CAALGTSIEQYF. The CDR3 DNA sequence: TGTGCCGCCCTGGGGACTAGCATCGAGCAGTACTTC.

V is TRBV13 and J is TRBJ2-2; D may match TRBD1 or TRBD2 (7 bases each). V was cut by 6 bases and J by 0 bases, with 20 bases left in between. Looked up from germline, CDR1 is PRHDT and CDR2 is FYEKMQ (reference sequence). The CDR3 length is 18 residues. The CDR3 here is CASSLKGGTAPNTGELFF. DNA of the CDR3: TGTGCCAGCAGTTTAAAGGGGGGGACAGCCCCGAACACCGGGGAGCTGTTTTTT.

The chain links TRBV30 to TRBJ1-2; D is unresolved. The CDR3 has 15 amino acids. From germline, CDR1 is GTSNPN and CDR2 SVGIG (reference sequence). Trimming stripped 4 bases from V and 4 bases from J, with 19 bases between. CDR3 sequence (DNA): TGTGCCTGGAATGGTCCCAGAGAAGCAAGCTATGGCTACACCTTC. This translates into CAWNGPREASYGYTF.

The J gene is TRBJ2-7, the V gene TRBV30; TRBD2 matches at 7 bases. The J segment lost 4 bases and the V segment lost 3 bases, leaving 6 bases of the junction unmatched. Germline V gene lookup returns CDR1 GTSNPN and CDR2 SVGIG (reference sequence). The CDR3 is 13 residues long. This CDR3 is CAWRVSGSYEQYF. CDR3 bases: TGTGCCTGGAGGGTTAGCGGGTCGTACGAGCAGTACTTC.

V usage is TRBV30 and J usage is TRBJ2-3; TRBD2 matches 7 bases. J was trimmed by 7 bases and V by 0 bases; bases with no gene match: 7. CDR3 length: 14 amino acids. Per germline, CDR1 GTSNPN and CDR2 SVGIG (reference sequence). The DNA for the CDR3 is TGTGCCTGGAGTGTAGGCGGGGGAAGGAATACGCAGTATTTT. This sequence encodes CAWSVGGGRNTQYF.

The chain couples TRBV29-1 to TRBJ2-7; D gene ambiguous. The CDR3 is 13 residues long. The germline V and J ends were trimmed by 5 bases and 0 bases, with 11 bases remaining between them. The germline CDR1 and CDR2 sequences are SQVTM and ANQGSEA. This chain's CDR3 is CSVHGGNSYEQYF. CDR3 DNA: TGCAGCGTTCACGGTGGCAACTCCTACGAGCAGTACTTC.

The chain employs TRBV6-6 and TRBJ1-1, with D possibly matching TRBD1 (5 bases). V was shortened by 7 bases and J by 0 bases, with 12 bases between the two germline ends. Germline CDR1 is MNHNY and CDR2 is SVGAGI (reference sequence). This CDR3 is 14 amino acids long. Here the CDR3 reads CASISTGVNTEAFF. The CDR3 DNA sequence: TGTGCCAGCATCTCTACAGGTGTGAACACTGAAGCTTTCTTT.